These 32 T cell receptor beta chains were all obtained from the same sample, sequenced in a study of T cells in Graves' hyperthyroidism and ophthalmopathy. What was amplified from RNA transcripts were TCR beta CDR3 regions. The primer set for the first-round RT-PCR of the TCR CDR3 was HTBI. Each CDR3 protein gets one entry after TCRdb re-called the multiplex PCR reads with MiXCR. The sample has 400,000 to 600,000 distinct CDR3 sequences, less than 25% seen once; the top ten hold more than 25%. Sample: blood. The origin of the receptors is a man in his late teens or twenties with Graves' hyperthyroidism.

The chain joins TRBV12-3 or TRBV12-4 to TRBJ1-5, with 10 bases lining up with TRBD1. With V trimmed by 6 bases and J by 0 bases, 11 bases remained unmatched. The CDR3 is made up of 18 amino acids. CDR3 in amino acids: CASRSRGQGFNSNQPQHF. The CDR3 DNA sequence: TGTGCCAGCAGATCCCGGGGACAGGGGTTTAATAGCAATCAGCCCCAGCATTTT.

This clonotype was seen repeatedly, ten times or more. This chain connects TRBV19 to TRBJ2-2, with a possible D match to TRBD2 (7 bases). The V gene lost 2 bases and the J gene lost 4 bases, with 11 bases spanning the gap. Germline loops: CDR1 LNHDA, CDR2 SQIVND (reference sequence). CDR3 length equals 15 residues. CDR3 sequence reads: CASSIRGAGTGELFF. The CDR3 bases are TGTGCCAGTAGTATACGGGGGGCAGGCACCGGGGAGCTGTTTTTT.

This chain's CDR3 is CASSLRVRGQGAETQYF. CDR3 in DNA: TGTGCCAGCAGCTTACGGGTCAGGGGACAGGGTGCGGAGACCCAGTACTTC. The gene calls are TRBV11-1 and TRBJ2-5; 9 bases fit TRBD1. Germline V lookup: CDR1 SGHAT, CDR2 FQDESV (reference sequence). The CDR3 is 17 amino acids. V lost 2 bases, J lost 5 bases, and 12 bases stayed unmatched.

This clonotype was counted many times. The chain couples TRBV28 to TRBJ1-1, with 9 bases fitting TRBD1. Per the germline V gene, CDR1 is MDHEN and CDR2 is SYDVKM. The CDR3 loop spans 14 amino acids. The trim removed 3 bases at V and 6 bases at J, leaving 5 bases unmatched. This chain's CDR3 is CASSFTGGLSEAFF. CDR3 DNA sequence: TGTGCCAGCAGTTTTACAGGGGGCCTTTCTGAAGCTTTCTTT.

The J gene is TRBJ2-5, the V gene TRBV6-1; 11 nucleotides line up with TRBD1. The CDR3 runs 15 residues. J lost 5 bases, V lost 3 bases, and 5 bases had no gene match. Germline V gene data show CDR1 as MNHNS and CDR2 as SASEGT. For the CDR3, the DNA is TGTGCCAGCAGTGATGAGGACAGGGGGCTTGAGACCCAGTACTTC. Encoded protein: CASSDEDRGLETQYF.

This clonotype appeared many times. The J gene is TRBJ1-1, the V gene TRBV5-1; 8 bases agree with TRBD1. This CDR3 spans 15 amino acids. Germline V gene sequence: CDR1 SGHRS, CDR2 YFSETQ. Losses at the gene ends were 3 bases for V and 5 bases for J; bases not matched to a gene: 9. The CDR3 DNA reads as TGCGCCAGCAGCTCCTTCACAGGGGGGTGGACTGAAGCTTTCTTT. Translating gives CASSSFTGGWTEAFF.

The chain links TRBV5-6 to TRBJ2-5; TRBD2 agrees at 11 bases. In germline, CDR1 is SGHDT, CDR2 YYEEEE. V was clipped by 2 bases and J by 1 base; unmatched bases: 10. The CDR3 runs to 18 residues. CDR3 in DNA: TGTGCCAGCAGCTTCCACCCACTAGCGGGGGTAACCCAAGAGACCCAGTACTTC. Translating it yields CASSFHPLAGVTQETQYF. The complete variable domain, with remaining parts taken from reference TRBV5-6 and TRBJ2-5, reads DAGVTQSPTHLIKTRGQQVTLRCSPKSGHDTVSWYQQALGQGPQFIFQYYEEEERQRGNFPDRFSGHQFPNYSSELNVNALLLGDSALYLCASSFHPLAGVTQETQYFGPGTRLLVL.

This clonotype showed up many times. CDR3 sequence reads: CASSERFGDRGYEQYF. The CDR3 DNA follows: TGTGCCAGCAGTGAACGTTTTGGGGACAGGGGCTACGAGCAGTACTTC. The chain joins TRBV6-1 to TRBJ2-7, with 10 bases identical to TRBD1. The CDR3 is 16 residues long. V lost 2 bases, J lost 3 bases, and 7 bases stayed unmatched. Germline values: CDR1 MNHNS, CDR2 SASEGT.

The sample holds many counts of this clonotype. V is TRBV5-1 and J is TRBJ2-7; D might be TRBD1 (6 bases). Germline CDR1 reads SGHRS; CDR2 reads YFSETQ. The CDR3 consists of 14 residues. Trimming took off 1 base at V and 1 base at J, with 9 bases between the two ends. The CDR3 nucleotides are TGCGCCAGCAGCTTGTACAGGGAATCCTACGAGCAGTACTTC. Translating it yields CASSLYRESYEQYF. The full variable domain, rest sourced from reference TRBV5-1 and TRBJ2-7, is KAGVTQTPRYLIKTRGQQVTLSCSPISGHRSVSWYQQTPGQGLQFLFEYFSETQRNKGNFPGRFSGRQFSNSRSEMNVSTLELGDSALYLCASSLYRESYEQYFGPGTRLTVT.

This clonotype was observed many times. CDR3 DNA sequence: TGTGCCAGCGAGGAGTGGGGAGGACGCAATCAGCCCCAGCATTTT. It codes for CASEEWGGRNQPQHF. V is TRBV19 and J is TRBJ1-5; D is undetermined. The CDR3 extends over 15 amino acids. Germline-derived CDR1 and CDR2 are LNHDA and SQIVND (reference sequence). The germline V and J ends were trimmed by 9 bases and 2 bases, with 17 bases remaining between them.

This chain uses TRBV25-1 with TRBJ1-5; 8 bases match TRBD1. This CDR3 spans 13 amino acids. Germline trimming cut 4 bases from V and 9 bases from J; bases unmatched to any gene: 5. CDR1 and CDR2 from the germline V gene are MGHDK and SYGVNS. The CDR3: CASSGDRGGPQHF. In DNA, the CDR3 is TGTGCCAGCAGTGGAGACAGGGGAGGGCCCCAGCATTTT.

Many counts were recorded for this clonotype. The gene calls are TRBV28 and TRBJ2-7; D may be TRBD1 (6 bases). Germline V gene sequence: CDR1 MDHEN, CDR2 SYDVKM. CDR3 size: 17 residues. Trimming removed 3 bases from V and 0 bases from J, with 18 bases in between. The CDR3 DNA reads TGTGCCAGCAGTTTTATTGGTTGGGACACAAGCTCCTACGAGCAGTACTTC. Residues: CASSFIGWDTSSYEQYF.

In this sample, this clonotype turned up many times. This chain uses TRBV11-2 with TRBJ2-7; 8 bases map to TRBD1. Germline V gene data show CDR1 as SGHAT and CDR2 as FQNNGV. V trimming: 1 base; J trimming: 2 bases; junction bases outside the gene matches: 7. This CDR3 spans 16 amino acids. Here the CDR3 DNA reads TGTGCCAGCAGCTTAGGACAGGGGCTTTCCGCCTACGAGCAGTACTTC. Protein sequence: CASSLGQGLSAYEQYF.

The table lists this clonotype with a few counts. This chain joins TRBV20-1 and TRBJ2-7; D gene ambiguous. The length of the CDR3 is 12 residues. Looked up from germline, CDR1 is DFQATT and CDR2 is SNEGSKA (reference sequence). V gave up 0 bases and J gave up 2 bases, with 5 bases separating them. The CDR3 loop is CSARDGAYEQYF. The CDR3 coding sequence is TGCAGTGCTAGAGATGGGGCCTACGAGCAGTACTTC.

In its sample, this clonotype was seen many times. The CDR3 loop reads CSARDRGAGGTYGYTF. CDR3 in DNA: TGCAGTGCTAGAGATCGGGGGGCAGGAGGAACCTATGGCTACACCTTC. The V gene is TRBV20-1, the J gene TRBJ1-2, with D possibly being TRBD1 (6 bases). V gave up 0 bases and J gave up 4 bases, with 18 bases separating them. The length of the CDR3 is 16 residues. The germline gives CDR1 DFQATT, CDR2 SNEGSKA (reference sequence).

A word on this clonotype: Germline is not matched at one junction end, which may reflect a read error. The chain joins TRBV30 to TRBJ1-1; D gene unclear. CDR1 and CDR2 from the germline V gene are GTSNPN and SVGIG (reference sequence). The CDR3 sequence is 13 residues long. The DNA of the CDR3 is TGTGCCTGGAGTGTAGGGCAGAAGACTGAAGCTTGCTTT. Translated, it gives CAWSVGQKTEACF.

This clonotype was seen many times. The rearrangement uses TRBV6-1 and TRBJ1-5; D might be TRBD1 (6 bases). Germline assignment: CDR1 MNHNS and CDR2 SASEGT. Trimming took off 5 bases at V and 1 base at J, with 15 bases between the two ends. This CDR3 comprises 16 residues. The CDR3 loop is CASSIGQGTSNQPQHF. CDR3 DNA: TGTGCCAGCAGTATAGGGCAGGGGACGAGCAATCAGCCCCAGCATTTT.

This clonotype has only a few counts. The J gene is TRBJ2-5, the V gene TRBV2, with 8 positions matching TRBD1. Trimming at V came to 4 bases and at J to 4 bases, leaving 5 bases not matched to a gene. The CDR3 contains 14 residues. CDR1 and CDR2 (germline): SNHLY, FYNNEI. CDR3 coding DNA: TGTGCCAGCAGTGGGACAGGGTTGGGAGAGACCCAGTACTTC. This encodes CASSGTGLGETQYF.

This clonotype has ten or more counts. This rearrangement joins TRBV19 to TRBJ1-2; D remains ambiguous. The V gene lost 10 bases and the J gene lost 6 bases, with 9 bases spanning the gap. This CDR3 is built from 10 residues. CDR1 is LNHDA and CDR2 is SQIVND in the germline V gene (reference sequence). CDR3 loop: CATGGDGYTF. CDR3 DNA: TGTGCCACAGGTGGAGATGGCTACACCTTC.

This clonotype has just a few counts. The chain's CDR3 is CAWSFGTGINTIYF. CDR3 sequence (DNA): TGTGCCTGGAGCTTCGGGACAGGGATTAACACCATATATTTT. This chain links TRBV30 with TRBJ1-3; TRBD1 aligns across 9 bases. The CDR3 extends over 14 amino acids. V was pared by 3 bases and J by 7 bases, with 7 bases of the junction left unmatched. CDR1 and CDR2 (germline): GTSNPN, SVGIG (reference sequence).

This clonotype has at least ten counts. This sequence joins TRBV29-1 and TRBJ2-5; 7 bases are shared with TRBD1. The CDR3 contains 14 residues. V lost 7 bases and J lost 0; bases outside the gene matches: 8. CDR1 and CDR2 from the germline V gene are SQVTM and ANQGSEA. CDR3 DNA: TGCAGCGCCGGACAGGTCTGGTACCAAGAGACCCAGTACTTC. Translation: CSAGQVWYQETQYF. Filled out from reference TRBV29-1 and TRBJ2-5, the complete variable domain reads SAVISQKPSRDICQRGTSLTIQCQVDSQVTMMFWYRQQPGQSLTLIATANQGSEATYESGFVIDKFPISRPNLTFSTLTVSNMSPEDSSIYLCSAGQVWYQETQYFGPGTRLLVL.

This clonotype has more than one count but fewer than ten. J is TRBJ1-1 and V is TRBV3-1; a possible D gene is TRBD1 (5 bases). Germline V gene sequence: CDR1 LGHDT, CDR2 YNNKEL (reference sequence). The CDR3 consists of 16 residues. The ends were cut back, 3 bases at V and 1 base at J, with 15 bases in the middle. The CDR3: CASSHGGTSANTEAFF. CDR3 nucleotides: TGTGCCAGCAGCCATGGGGGAACGTCGGCGAACACTGAAGCTTTCTTT.

This clonotype was picked up a small number of times. This chain connects TRBV20-1 to TRBJ2-7, with TRBD1 identical over 8 bases. Trimming took 1 base from V and 3 from J; bases not matched to a gene: 8. Germline assignment: CDR1 DFQATT and CDR2 SNEGSKA (reference sequence). CDR3 length equals 15 residues. Here the CDR3 DNA reads TGCAGTGCTAGAGGCCTCCAAGACAGGGGCTACGAGCAGTACTTC. Translation: CSARGLQDRGYEQYF.

This clonotype appeared many times. The CDR3 DNA reads TGTGCGAGGAGTTTAGCCGTCGGACAGAGCGAGCAGTACTTC. Protein sequence: CARSLAVGQSEQYF. The chain uses TRBV12-3 or TRBV12-4 and TRBJ2-7, with D perhaps TRBD1 (6 bases). The CDR3 loop spans 14 amino acids.

The table lists this clonotype with many counts. The V call is TRBV29-1, the J call TRBJ2-2; no definite D call. Germline CDR1 is SQVTM and CDR2 is ANQGSEA. The CDR3 is 13 residues long. V lost 3 bases to trimming and J lost 1 base, with 6 bases between them. The CDR3 sequence: CSVDWENTGELFF. The CDR3 DNA reads as TGCAGCGTTGATTGGGAGAACACCGGGGAGCTGTTTTTT.

This clonotype was counted between two and nine times. V gene TRBV30 combines with J gene TRBJ2-2; D might be TRBD2 (5 bases). The CDR3 loop spans 11 amino acids. V lost 5 bases and J 6 bases, leaving 7 bases between the germline ends. The V gene's germline CDR1 is GTSNPN and CDR2 SVGIG (reference sequence). The CDR3 sequence is CAWERPGELFF. The CDR3, as DNA: TGTGCCTGGGAGCGGCCCGGGGAGCTGTTTTTT.

This clonotype was seen ten or more times. The chain is built from TRBV25-1 and TRBJ1-1; D gene unclear. The germline V and J ends were trimmed by 3 bases and 4 bases, with 12 bases remaining between them. This CDR3 region has 14 residues. Germline loops: CDR1 MGHDK, CDR2 SYGVNS. CDR3 sequence reads: CASSDSFAGTEAFF. The DNA of the CDR3 is TGTGCCAGCAGTGATAGTTTCGCTGGCACTGAAGCTTTCTTT.

This clonotype was detected ten times or more. The V and J genes are TRBV27 and TRBJ1-5; D may be TRBD1 (5 bases). Germline CDR1 and CDR2: MNHEY and SMNVEV (reference sequence). V was trimmed by 5 bases and J by 5 bases, leaving 22 bases between them. This CDR3 comprises 17 residues. CDR3 in amino acids: CASSPRDWFDRDQPQHF. The CDR3 DNA sequence: TGTGCCAGCAGTCCCAGGGACTGGTTCGATCGGGATCAGCCCCAGCATTTT.

This clonotype was seen at least ten times. The chain carries TRBV7-2 and TRBJ2-5, with TRBD2 matching 9 bases. In germline, CDR1 is SGHTA, CDR2 FQGNSA. CDR3 length: 19 residues. The V and J ends lost 3 bases and 5 bases, in that order; junction bases with no gene match: 19. The CDR3 bases are TGTGCCAGCAGCTTCTCTTATAGCGGGGGATCAGCTGCTCAGGAGACCCAGTACTTC. Its translation: CASSFSYSGGSAAQETQYF. Looking up the rest from reference TRBV7-2 and TRBJ2-5 gives the full variable domain: GAGVSQSPSNKVTEKGKDVELRCDPISGHTALYWYRQSLGQGLEFLIYFQGNSAPDKSGLPSDRFSAERTGGSVSTLTIQRTQQEDSAVYLCASSFSYSGGSAAQETQYFGPGTRLLVL.

This clonotype appeared many times. V usage is TRBV9 and J usage is TRBJ2-2; 10 bases fit TRBD2. In germline, CDR1 is SGDLS, CDR2 YYNGEE. Unmatched junction bases numbered 6, after V lost 3 bases and J lost 7 bases. The CDR3 runs to 15 residues. CDR3 DNA sequence: TGTGCCAGCAGCGGTGAGCGGGGGGGATTCGGGGAGCTGTTTTTT. Translating it yields CASSGERGGFGELFF.

The chain employs TRBV18 and TRBJ1-2, with 7 nucleotides matching TRBD1. The CDR3 has 15 amino acids. The ends lost 4 bases at V and 5 bases at J; junction bases unmatched: 10. Per the germline V gene, CDR1 is KGHSH and CDR2 is LQKENI. The CDR3 here is CASSLIPGTEYGYTF. The CDR3 DNA is TGTGCCAGCTCACTAATTCCCGGGACAGAATATGGCTACACCTTC.

J is TRBJ1-6 and V is TRBV27; TRBD1 aligns across 9 bases. The germline V gene has CDR1 MNHEY and CDR2 SMNVEV (reference sequence). V lost 5 bases and J lost 10; bases outside the gene matches: 15. This CDR3 region has 17 residues. The CDR3 here is CASSPAPGTGPQSPLHF. The CDR3 bases are TGTGCCAGCAGTCCCGCCCCCGGGACAGGGCCACAATCACCCCTCCACTTT.